This T cell receptor beta chain was sequenced in a study of spatial heterogeneity in lung cancer. Looking at the study overall: Raw-read counts averaged over ten per unique TCR and UMI combination.

Each TCR cDNA molecule carried a unique molecular identifier. Using its own MiXCR run on the 5' RACE reads, TCRdb lists one record per CDR3 protein. The top ten hold under 50% of the sample, which has more than 80,000 distinct CDR3 sequences, approximately 12% seen once. General study points: Relative to follow-up, resection was when ubiquitous expanded tumor TCRs appeared more in blood.

Trimming shortened V by 0 bases and J by 9 bases, and 12 bases separated the two germline ends. CDR3 length: 13 amino acids. Germline V gene lookup returns CDR1 GTSNPN and CDR2 SVGIG (reference sequence). Time point here: sample taken at primary tumor resection. Material for sequencing was whole RNA from tumor, nontumor lung or frozen PBMC, left unsorted. Remarks on this clonotype: What it recognizes is unknown.

This specimen consisted of PBMCs, obtained at surgery. The gene calls are TRBV30 and TRBJ2-1; D not certain. The sequence was obtained from a male donor with early-stage non-small cell lung cancer. This chain's CDR3 is CAWSVSLWAEQFF. In DNA form, the CDR3 reads TGTGCCTGGAGTGTCTCATTGTGGGCTGAGCAGTTCTTC.